This TCR beta chain stems from a study of T cells after posttransplantation cyclophosphamide. Libraries were prepared by immunoSEQ multiplex PCR; TCRdb keeps only in-frame clonotypes and omits some of them. The data show 30,000 to 50,000 clones, none appearing only once, with 4% to 5.5% held by the ten largest. On the day of bone marrow donation, the related graft donor provided peripheral blood. The CDR3 is 13 amino acids. The germline V gene encodes CDR1 SGHNT and CDR2 YYREEE (reference sequence). V was clipped by 4 bases and J by 5 bases, with 12 bases between them. Regarding the study as a whole: Blood and skin or GI T cell repertoires showed limited TRB overlap. TRB clonality was highly associated with recipient CMV seropositivity and reactivation.

This clone occurred many times. The target antigen is unknown. This chain connects TRBV5-4 to TRBJ1-2; D uncertain. Sequencing input: PBMCs. The TCR sequence derives from a woman aged 45-65 years in good health and a related stem cell transplant donor. In DNA form, the CDR3 reads TGTGCCAGCAGCCTAGACCGGCAGTATGGCTACACCTTC. Translated: CASSLDRQYGYTF. Based on the CDR3 plus reference TRBV5-4 and TRBJ1-2, the full variable domain is ETGVTQSPTHLIKTRGQQVTLRCSSQSGHNTVSWYQQALGQGPQFIFQYYREEENGRGNFPPRFSGLQFPNYSSELNVNALELDDSALYLCASSLDRQYGYTFGSGTRLTVV.